This TCR beta chain stems from a study of cytomegalovirus exposure and HLA in healthy donors. Findings of the study overall: Follow-up analysis later connected one missense variant in DCLRE1C with trimming of TCR beta V- and J-genes.

The V end lost 4 bases, the J end lost 6 bases, and 13 bases lay between the germline ends. The CDR3 is made up of 13 amino acids. Germline CDR1 and CDR2: SEHNR and FQNEAQ (reference sequence). The study ran its PCR with 60 Vbeta and 13 Jbeta primers. Sequencing used immunoSEQ multiplex PCR; TCRdb keeps in-frame clones, though not all of them. The data hold approximately 100,000 clones, with 75% to 85% observed a single time. Comments on this clone: What it binds is unknown.

The sequencing input was PBMCs. The chain employs TRBV7-9 and TRBJ2-7; TRBD2 might be the D (6 bases). The clonotype was recovered from a woman aged 18-30 years in good health and CMV-seropositive. The CDR3 protein is CASSSREPGEQYF. The CDR3 DNA sequence: TGTGCCAGCAGCTCCCGGGAGCCGGGCGAGCAGTACTTC. The entire variable domain, with the rest obtained from reference TRBV7-9 and TRBJ2-7, is as follows: DTGVSQNPRHKITKRGQNVTFRCDPISEHNRLYWYRQTLGQGPEFLTYFQNEAQLEKSRLLSDRFSAERPKGSFSTLEIQRTEQGDSAMYLCASSSREPGEQYFGPGTRLTVT.